The 5 T cell receptor beta chains reported below all come from one sample, sequenced in a study of immune characterization of retroperitoneal liposarcoma. TCRdb re-called the PCR reads through MiXCR, storing one row per CDR3 protein. This table holds 2,000 to 2,500 distinct CDR3 sequences, around a third found once. The source material was tumor tissue. These TCRs come from a male donor with retroperitoneal liposarcoma.

The chain links TRBV6-1 to TRBJ2-7; D is unresolved. Germline assignment: CDR1 MNHNS and CDR2 SASEGT. V was clipped by 4 bases and J by 2 bases, with 9 bases between them. The CDR3 length is 13 residues. The CDR3 reads CASSGTETYEQYF. In DNA, the CDR3 is TGTGCCAGCAGTGGCACAGAAACCTACGAGCAGTACTTC.

This clonotype was recorded a few times. This chain links TRBV6-6 with TRBJ2-4, with D perhaps TRBD1 (5 bases). Germline assignment: CDR1 MNHNY and CDR2 SVGAGI (reference sequence). The CDR3 length is 16 residues. Trimming cost V 2 bases and J 1 base, with 12 bases left between them. The CDR3 sequence: CASSYSREGAKNIQYF. DNA of the CDR3: TGTGCCAGCAGTTACAGCAGGGAAGGGGCCAAAAACATTCAGTACTTC.

By share of the sample, this clonotype is large. The gene calls are TRBV6-5 and TRBJ2-3; TRBD2 is a possible D gene (5 bases). The CDR3 sequence is 16 residues long. Germline CDR1 and CDR2: MNHEY and SVGAGI. V was clipped by 0 bases and J by 6 bases, with 16 bases between them. CDR3 protein: CASSYSNTRASDTQYF. CDR3 bases: TGTGCCAGCAGTTACTCGAACACTAGAGCCTCGGATACGCAGTATTTT.

The V and J genes are TRBV12-3 or TRBV12-4 and TRBJ2-1; D is ambiguous. The ends were cut back, 3 bases at V and 3 bases at J, with 6 bases in the middle. The CDR3 has 13 residues. The CDR3 bases are TGTGCCAGCAGTTTTGTGAACTACAATGAGCAGTTCTTC. Translation: CASSFVNYNEQFF.

By proportion, this clonotype is medium-sized. The gene calls are TRBV6-1 and TRBJ2-3, with D unclear. With 4 bases removed from V and 0 bases from J, the gap between germline ends came to 14 bases. The CDR3 is 16 residues long. The germline V gene has CDR1 MNHNS and CDR2 SASEGT. CDR3 in DNA: TGTGCCAGCAGTGTAGGCCTTGTTCCTAGCACAGATACGCAGTATTTT. It encodes CASSVGLVPSTDTQYF.